These 29 T cell receptor beta chains were all obtained from the same sample, sequenced in a study of shared clonotypes between healthy human individuals. The protocol was immunoSEQ multiplex PCR, while the TCRdb copy is restricted to in-frame clones and leaves out a portion. The sample holds roughly 1,100,000 clones; roughly 80% are singletons and the top ten take 1.4% to 1.5%. Sequenced material: memory CD4+ T cells sorted from blood. Regarding subset: CD45RA-negative fraction. These receptors originate from a man aged 18-30 years in good health.

CDR3 in DNA: TGTGCCAGCAGTCGAGAGCGGTTGGCCCCAGATACGCAGTATTTT. Translation gives CASSRERLAPDTQYF. V usage is TRBV2 and J usage is TRBJ2-3; weak D call: TRBD2 (5 bases). Germline lookup yields CDR1 SNHLY and CDR2 FYNNEI. CDR3 size: 15 residues. The V and J ends lost 5 bases and 4 bases respectively, with 16 bases between them.

V usage is TRBV6-1 and J usage is TRBJ1-6; D not certain. Trimming removed 3 bases at V and 6 bases at J, with 9 bases between. Germline loops: CDR1 MNHNS, CDR2 SASEGT. This CDR3 contains 14 residues. CDR3 amino acids: CASSEIVTNSPLHF. CDR3 in DNA: TGTGCCAGCAGTGAGATTGTCACTAATTCACCCCTCCACTTT.

This rearrangement joins TRBV6-1 to TRBJ2-7, with 9 bases lining up with TRBD2. V lost 8 bases, J lost 3 bases, and 5 bases stayed unmatched. CDR3 size: 13 residues. Looked up from germline, CDR1 is MNHNS and CDR2 is SASEGT. The CDR3 nucleotides are TGTGCCAGCTTGGGACTAGCTTACTACGAGCAGTACTTC. Encoded protein: CASLGLAYYEQYF.

V is TRBV5-1 and J is TRBJ2-1; either TRBD1 or TRBD2 may supply D (5 bases each). The CDR3 is 12 amino acids. Germline V gene sequence: CDR1 SGHRS, CDR2 YFSETQ. V gave up 4 bases and J gave up 6 bases, with 8 bases separating them. CDR3 DNA: TGCGCCAGCAGCACTGGGGGCAATGAGCAGTTCTTC. Encoded protein: CASSTGGNEQFF. Filled out from reference TRBV5-1 and TRBJ2-1, the complete variable domain reads KAGVTQTPRYLIKTRGQQVTLSCSPISGHRSVSWYQQTPGQGLQFLFEYFSETQRNKGNFPGRFSGRQFSNSRSEMNVSTLELGDSALYLCASSTGGNEQFFGPGTRLTVL.

There are a few counts of this clone. V and J are TRBV7-8 and TRBJ1-2; perhaps TRBD1 as D (6 bases). Between the trimmed V and J ends, which lost 5 bases and 8 bases, there was a span of 18 bases. The germline CDR1 and CDR2 sequences are SGHVS and FQNEAQ. This CDR3 spans 14 amino acids. The CDR3 DNA reads as TGTGCCAGCAGCGCACAATCAGGGGCGGACGGCTACACCTTC. Residues: CASSAQSGADGYTF.

The V call is TRBV9, the J call TRBJ1-6, with D maybe TRBD1 (6 bases). The CDR3 consists of 18 residues. Per the germline V gene, CDR1 is SGDLS and CDR2 is YYNGEE. V gave up 4 bases and J gave up 10 bases, with 27 bases separating them. CDR3 residues: CASSPSFVRDTSGSPLHF. Here the CDR3 DNA reads TGTGCCAGCAGCCCCTCGTTCGTAAGGGACACAAGCGGGTCACCCCTCCACTTT.

V and J are TRBV10-2 and TRBJ2-7, with D perhaps TRBD2 (6 bases). This CDR3 has 12 amino acids. Trimming left V 0 bases short and J 7 bases short, with 7 bases between. CDR1 and CDR2 from the germline V gene are WSHSY and SAAADI. CDR3 DNA: TGCGCCAGCAGTGAGTCCCGGGGGGAGCAGTACTTC. Translating gives CASSESRGEQYF.

The rearrangement joins TRBV29-1 to TRBJ2-7; D might be TRBD1 (5 bases). This CDR3 spans 14 amino acids. V was clipped by 4 bases and J by 6 bases, with 19 bases between them. The V gene's germline CDR1 is SQVTM and CDR2 ANQGSEA. CDR3 in DNA: TGCAGCGTTGCGTTGGACATATTAATAGGCGAGCAGTACTTC. Its protein is CSVALDILIGEQYF.

The chain carries TRBV5-1 and TRBJ2-3; D call uncertain. There are 14 residues in the CDR3. Germline-derived CDR1 and CDR2 are SGHRS and YFSETQ. Trimming took off 0 bases at V and 7 bases at J, with 12 bases between the two ends. In nucleotides, the CDR3 is TGCGCCAGCAGCTTGGAGGTCGGAGTTAATACGCAGTATTTT. This sequence encodes CASSLEVGVNTQYF.

The chain employs TRBV29-1 and TRBJ2-3, with TRBD2 matching 12 bases. CDR1 and CDR2 (germline): SQVTM, ANQGSEA. V lost 5 bases, J lost 9 bases, and 9 bases stayed unmatched. The CDR3 runs 14 residues. Written as DNA, the CDR3 is TGCAGCGTTTTCATGCTAGCGGGAGGGGGAACGCAGTATTTT. Amino acids: CSVFMLAGGGTQYF.

The chain couples TRBV14 to TRBJ2-7; the D is unclear. V was trimmed by 4 bases and J by 0 bases, leaving 16 bases between them. CDR3 length: 16 residues. CDR1 and CDR2 from the germline V gene are SGHDN and FVKESK. As DNA, the CDR3 is TGTGCCAGCAGCCGGGGTTCCCTAACTTCCTCCTACGAGCAGTACTTC. This codes for CASSRGSLTSSYEQYF.

The rearrangement joins TRBV6-1 to TRBJ1-1, with D possibly matching TRBD1 (5 bases). The germline V gene encodes CDR1 MNHNS and CDR2 SASEGT. With 10 bases removed from V and 1 base from J, the gap between germline ends came to 13 bases. There are 13 residues in the CDR3. This CDR3 is CATQLGPNTEAFF. CDR3 nucleotides: TGTGCCACCCAACTGGGGCCGAACACTGAAGCTTTCTTT.

The CDR3 DNA is TGTGCCAGCAGTGAATATAGCTACAATGAGCAGTTCTTC. Residues: CASSEYSYNEQFF. This chain joins TRBV2 and TRBJ2-1; D is ambiguous. The CDR3 has 13 amino acids. Trimming cost V 2 bases and J 3 bases, with 5 bases left between them. In germline, CDR1 is SNHLY, CDR2 FYNNEI.

This chain links TRBV28 with TRBJ2-7; tentatively, D is TRBD1 (6 bases). With 7 bases removed from V and 2 bases from J, the gap between germline ends came to 12 bases. Per the germline V gene, CDR1 is MDHEN and CDR2 is SYDVKM. This CDR3 has 13 amino acids. The CDR3 spells CASTGAMTYEQYF. CDR3 DNA sequence: TGTGCCAGCACAGGGGCCATGACCTACGAGCAGTACTTC.

V gene TRBV19 combines with J gene TRBJ2-3; TRBD1 matches at 8 bases. The V and J ends lost 4 bases and 1 base, in that order; junction bases with no gene match: 7. In germline, CDR1 is LNHDA, CDR2 SQIVND (reference sequence). The CDR3 loop spans 16 amino acids. The CDR3 loop reads CASSNPGGPGTDTQYF. CDR3 nucleotides: TGTGCCAGTAGTAACCCAGGGGGCCCGGGCACAGATACGCAGTATTTT.

The chain employs TRBV19 and TRBJ1-5; D may be TRBD1 (5 bases). The germline gives CDR1 LNHDA, CDR2 SQIVND (reference sequence). CDR3 length: 16 amino acids. Trimming pared 1 base from V and 1 base from J, leaving 11 bases between. CDR3 amino acids: CASSIGGVQSNQPQHF. The CDR3, as DNA: TGTGCCAGTAGTATAGGAGGGGTCCAAAGCAATCAGCCCCAGCATTTT.

In this sample, this clone turned up a few times. CDR3 in amino acids: CASSAKRGSPLHF. The CDR3 nucleotides read TGTGCCAGTAGTGCCAAGCGGGGTTCACCCCTCCACTTT. This chain connects TRBV19 to TRBJ1-6; no definite D call. V shed 5 bases and J shed 9 bases, with 11 bases lying between them. This CDR3 has 13 residues. Germline-derived CDR1 and CDR2 are LNHDA and SQIVND (reference sequence).

This sequence joins TRBV28 and TRBJ1-1; D may be TRBD1 (5 bases). The CDR3 runs 13 residues. V shed 6 bases and J shed 4 bases, with 12 bases lying between them. The germline gives CDR1 MDHEN, CDR2 SYDVKM. CDR3 region: CASRPGLPTEAFF. Written as DNA, the CDR3 is TGTGCCAGCAGGCCGGGACTTCCCACTGAAGCTTTCTTT.

This chain connects TRBV2 to TRBJ2-6; D uncertain. Deletions cut 6 bases from V and 4 bases from J, with 7 bases between. CDR1 and CDR2 (germline): SNHLY, FYNNEI. The CDR3 extends over 13 amino acids. CDR3 DNA sequence: TGTGCCAGCAGCTGGTCCGGGGCCAACGTCCTGACTTTC. It translates to CASSWSGANVLTF.

The rearrangement joins TRBV6-5 to TRBJ1-6, with 7 bases lining up with TRBD1. The germline gives CDR1 MNHEY, CDR2 SVGAGI. The length of the CDR3 is 15 residues. The V segment lost 4 bases and the J segment 9 bases; nucleotides outside the gene matches: 9. The CDR3 loop is CASSLTGNVISPLHF. CDR3 DNA: TGTGCCAGCAGTTTGACAGGGAATGTAATTTCACCCCTCCACTTT.

V is TRBV4-1 and J is TRBJ1-5; 8 nucleotides align to TRBD1. CDR3 length equals 19 residues. Losses at the gene ends were 0 bases for V and 6 bases for J; bases not matched to a gene: 16. Germline CDR1 reads MGHRA; CDR2 reads YSYEKL. The CDR3 DNA reads TGCGCCAGCAGCCAAGATAGTGGGTTGGACAGGGTGGGAGGTCAGCCCCAGCATTTT. It specifies CASSQDSGLDRVGGQPQHF.

The chain uses TRBV25-1 and TRBJ2-3, with 10 bases aligning to TRBD2. The length of the CDR3 is 15 residues. Trimming at V came to 2 bases and at J to 4 bases, leaving 3 bases not matched to a gene. Germline CDR1 and CDR2: MGHDK and SYGVNS. The chain's CDR3 is CASSEALAGADTQYF. CDR3 DNA sequence: TGTGCCAGCAGTGAAGCTCTAGCGGGGGCAGATACGCAGTATTTT.

J is TRBJ2-5 and V is TRBV5-6, with 10 bases aligning to TRBD2. Trimming removed 3 bases from V and 9 bases from J; junction bases left unmatched: 11. This CDR3 is 15 amino acids long. Germline-derived CDR1 and CDR2 are SGHDT and YYEEEE. The CDR3 nucleotides read TGTGCCAGCAGCTACACCGGGACTAGCGCGCCATCCCAGTACTTC. Its translation is CASSYTGTSAPSQYF.

Turning to this clone: The same CDR3 also results from other DNA sequences found in this sample. The chain is built from TRBV9 and TRBJ2-7; D gene ambiguous. CDR3 length: 14 residues. V was pared by 0 bases and J by 0 bases, with 7 bases between. The V gene's germline CDR1 is SGDLS and CDR2 YYNGEE. CDR3 in DNA: TGTGCCAGCAGCGTAGGCTGGTCCTCCTACGAGCAGTACTTC. Translation: CASSVGWSSYEQYF.

This chain links TRBV7-8 with TRBJ2-1; a possible D gene is TRBD2 (6 bases). Germline values: CDR1 SGHVS, CDR2 FQNEAQ. Trimming removed 5 bases at V and 12 bases at J, with 14 bases between. This CDR3 comprises 12 residues. CDR3 sequence reads: CASSPKPGLQFF. The CDR3 nucleotides are TGTGCCAGCAGCCCTAAGCCGGGACTGCAGTTCTTC.

This chain uses TRBV7-9 with TRBJ2-3; TRBD1 might be the D (6 bases). V was pared by 8 bases and J by 0 bases, with 15 bases between. CDR1 is SEHNR, CDR2 FQNEAQ, per germline (reference sequence). The CDR3 length is 15 residues. The CDR3 DNA follows: TGTGCCAGCCAAAAAAAGGGGGAGAGCACAGATACGCAGTATTTT. It specifies CASQKKGESTDTQYF. Full variable domain (outside the CDR3, taken from reference TRBV7-9 and TRBJ2-3): DTGVSQNPRHKITKRGQNVTFRCDPISEHNRLYWYRQTLGQGPEFLTYFQNEAQLEKSRLLSDRFSAERPKGSFSTLEIQRTEQGDSAMYLCASQKKGESTDTQYFGPGTRLTVL.

The chain combines TRBV7-9 with TRBJ2-1; 9 positions match TRBD2. CDR1 and CDR2 from the germline V gene are SEHNR and FQNEAQ (reference sequence). Unmatched junction bases numbered 7, after V lost 5 bases and J lost 5 bases. The CDR3 covers 15 residues. CDR3: CASSRGTSTHNEQFF. CDR3 nucleotides: TGTGCCAGCAGCCGAGGGACTAGCACCCACAATGAGCAGTTCTTC. The full variable domain, its missing parts supplied by reference TRBV7-9 and TRBJ2-1, is DTGVSQNPRHKITKRGQNVTFRCDPISEHNRLYWYRQTLGQGPEFLTYFQNEAQLEKSRLLSDRFSAERPKGSFSTLEIQRTEQGDSAMYLCASSRGTSTHNEQFFGPGTRLTVL.

This chain uses TRBV7-9 with TRBJ1-2; the D is unclear. This CDR3 contains 15 residues. From germline, CDR1 is SEHNR and CDR2 FQNEAQ (reference sequence). The ends were cut back, 2 bases at V and 2 bases at J, with 12 bases in the middle. The CDR3 sequence: CASSLRALGNYGYTF. In DNA, the CDR3 is TGTGCCAGCAGCTTACGGGCCCTCGGGAACTATGGCTACACCTTC.

This clone is a singleton in its sample. Other nucleotide sequences from this sample produce the same CDR3. CDR3: CASSPSGTDTQYF. The DNA of the CDR3 is TGTGCCAGCAGCCCGTCGGGGACAGATACGCAGTATTTT. This rearrangement joins TRBV9 to TRBJ2-3; TRBD2 might be the D (5 bases). Trimming took 4 bases from V and 3 from J, leaving 9 bases between them. This CDR3 contains 13 residues. In germline, CDR1 is SGDLS, CDR2 YYNGEE.